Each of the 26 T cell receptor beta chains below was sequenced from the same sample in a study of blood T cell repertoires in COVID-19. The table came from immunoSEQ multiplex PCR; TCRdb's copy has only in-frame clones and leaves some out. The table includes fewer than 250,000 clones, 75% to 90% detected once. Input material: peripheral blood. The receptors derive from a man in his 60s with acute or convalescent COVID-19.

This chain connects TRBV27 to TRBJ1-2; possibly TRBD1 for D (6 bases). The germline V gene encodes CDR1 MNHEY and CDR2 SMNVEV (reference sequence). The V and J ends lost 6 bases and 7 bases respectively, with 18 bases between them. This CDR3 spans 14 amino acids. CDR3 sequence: CASSWGGQAGGYTF. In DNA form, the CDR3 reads TGTGCCAGCAGCTGGGGGGGGCAGGCAGGTGGCTACACCTTC.

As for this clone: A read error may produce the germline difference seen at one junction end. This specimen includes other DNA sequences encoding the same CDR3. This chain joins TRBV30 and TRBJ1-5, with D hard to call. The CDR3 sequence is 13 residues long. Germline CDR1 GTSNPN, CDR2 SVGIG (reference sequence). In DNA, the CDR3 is TGTGCCTGGAGTTCCGGTAGCAATCAGCCCCAACATTTT. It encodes CAWSSGSNQPQHF.

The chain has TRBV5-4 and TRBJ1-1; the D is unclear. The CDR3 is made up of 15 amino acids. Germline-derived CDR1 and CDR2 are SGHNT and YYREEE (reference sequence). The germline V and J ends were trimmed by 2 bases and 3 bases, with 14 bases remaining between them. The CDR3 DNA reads TGTGCCAGCAGCTTACCCGGGCAGAGGGACACTGAAGCTTTCTTT. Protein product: CASSLPGQRDTEAFF.

CDR3 coding DNA: TGTGCCAGCAGCCCCGGTATCGGAGCTAACTATGGCTACACCTTC. Translation: CASSPGIGANYGYTF. J is TRBJ1-2 and V is TRBV7-2; D is uncertain. Germline lookup yields CDR1 SGHTA and CDR2 FQGNSA. V was cut by 5 bases and J by 0 bases, with 13 bases left in between. The CDR3 runs 15 residues.

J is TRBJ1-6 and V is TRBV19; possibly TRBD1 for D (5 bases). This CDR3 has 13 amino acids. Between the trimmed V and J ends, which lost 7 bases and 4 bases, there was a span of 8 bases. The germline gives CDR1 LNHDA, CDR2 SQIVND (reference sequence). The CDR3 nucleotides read TGTGCCAGTAAACAGGAGTATAATTCACCCCTCCACTTT. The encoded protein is CASKQEYNSPLHF.

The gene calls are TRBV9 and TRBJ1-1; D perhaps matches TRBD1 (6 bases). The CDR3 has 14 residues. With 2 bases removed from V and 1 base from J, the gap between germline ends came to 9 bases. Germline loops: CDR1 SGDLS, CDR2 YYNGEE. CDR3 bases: TGTGCCAGCAGCGTCAACAGGGCGAACACTGAAGCTTTCTTT. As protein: CASSVNRANTEAFF.

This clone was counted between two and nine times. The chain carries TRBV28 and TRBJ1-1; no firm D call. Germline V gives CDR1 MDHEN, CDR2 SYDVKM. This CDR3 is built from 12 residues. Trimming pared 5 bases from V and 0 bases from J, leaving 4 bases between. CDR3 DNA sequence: TGTGCCAGCAGTAATATGAACACTGAAGCTTTCTTT. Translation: CASSNMNTEAFF.

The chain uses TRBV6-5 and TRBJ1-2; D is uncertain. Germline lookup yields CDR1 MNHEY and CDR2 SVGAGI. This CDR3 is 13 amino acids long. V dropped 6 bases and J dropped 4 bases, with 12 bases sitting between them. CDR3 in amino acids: CASRQPTGYGYTF. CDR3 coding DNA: TGTGCCAGCAGGCAGCCGACGGGCTATGGCTACACCTTC.

The CDR3 is CASSDQGSSYEQYF. CDR3 nucleotide sequence: TGTGCCAGCAGTGATCAGGGGAGCTCCTACGAGCAGTACTTC. The chain joins TRBV2 to TRBJ2-7; possibly TRBD1 for D (6 bases). The CDR3 extends over 14 amino acids. The ends were cut back, 3 bases at V and 0 bases at J, with 9 bases in the middle. CDR1 is SNHLY and CDR2 is FYNNEI in the germline V gene. Full variable domain (remainder filled in from reference TRBV2 and TRBJ2-7): EPEVTQTPSHQVTQMGQEVILRCVPISNHLYFYWYRQILGQKVEFLVSFYNNEISEKSEIFDDQFSVERPDGSNFTLKIRSTKLEDSAMYFCASSDQGSSYEQYFGPGTRLTVT.

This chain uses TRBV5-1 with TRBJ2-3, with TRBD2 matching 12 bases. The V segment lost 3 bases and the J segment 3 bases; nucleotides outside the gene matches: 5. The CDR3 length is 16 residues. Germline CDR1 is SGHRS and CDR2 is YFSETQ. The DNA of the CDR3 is TGCGCCAGCAGCTCCGCCCTAGCGGGAGGGACAGATACGCAGTATTTT. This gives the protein CASSSALAGGTDTQYF.

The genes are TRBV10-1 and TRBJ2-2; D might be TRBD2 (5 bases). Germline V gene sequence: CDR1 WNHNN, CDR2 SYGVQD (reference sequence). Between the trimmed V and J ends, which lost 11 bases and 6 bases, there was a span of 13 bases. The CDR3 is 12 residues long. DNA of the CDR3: TGCGCCCGCGGACGAGGGCCCGGGGAGCTGTTTTTT. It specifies CARGRGPGELFF.

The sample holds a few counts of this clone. DNA for the CDR3: TGTGCCAGCAGGGAACAGGGAGGGAGCACTGAAGCTTTCTTT. Translation: CASREQGGSTEAFF. This sequence joins TRBV25-1 and TRBJ1-1, with a possible D match to TRBD1 (6 bases). Per germline, CDR1 MGHDK and CDR2 SYGVNS. This CDR3 region has 14 residues. Trimming pared 6 bases from V and 4 bases from J, leaving 15 bases between.

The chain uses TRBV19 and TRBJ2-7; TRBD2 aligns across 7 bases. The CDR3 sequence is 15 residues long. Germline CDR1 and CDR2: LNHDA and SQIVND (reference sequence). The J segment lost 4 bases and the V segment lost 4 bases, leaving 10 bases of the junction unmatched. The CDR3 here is CASSSEREGRYEQYF. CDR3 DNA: TGTGCCAGTAGTAGCGAGCGGGAAGGGCGTTACGAGCAGTACTTC.

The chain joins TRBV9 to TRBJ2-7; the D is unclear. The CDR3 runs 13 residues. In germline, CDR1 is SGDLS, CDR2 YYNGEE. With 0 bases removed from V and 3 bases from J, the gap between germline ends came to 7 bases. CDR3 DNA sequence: TGTGCCAGCAGCGTAGGTTCCAGCTACGAGCAGTACTTC. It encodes CASSVGSSYEQYF. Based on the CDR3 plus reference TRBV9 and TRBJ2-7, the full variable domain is DSGVTQTPKHLITATGQRVTLRCSPRSGDLSVYWYQQSLDQGLQFLIQYYNGEERAKGNILERFSAQQFPDLHSELNLSSLELGDSALYFCASSVGSSYEQYFGPGTRLTVT.

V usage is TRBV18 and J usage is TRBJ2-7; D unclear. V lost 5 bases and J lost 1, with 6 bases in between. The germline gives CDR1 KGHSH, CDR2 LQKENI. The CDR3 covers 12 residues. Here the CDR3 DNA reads TGTGCCAGCTCAGTCCAGTCCTACGAGCAGTACTTC. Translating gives CASSVQSYEQYF.

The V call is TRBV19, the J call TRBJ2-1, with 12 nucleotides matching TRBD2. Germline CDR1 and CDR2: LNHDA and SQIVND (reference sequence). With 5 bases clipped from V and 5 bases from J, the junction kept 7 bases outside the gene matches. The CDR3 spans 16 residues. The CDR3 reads CASSLPSGRAHNEQFF. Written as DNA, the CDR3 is TGTGCCAGTAGTCTACCTAGCGGGAGGGCTCACAATGAGCAGTTCTTC.

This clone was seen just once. The CDR3 DNA sequence: TGTGCCAGCAGGGGGGGAGAAAAACTGTTTTTT. Its translation is CASRGGEKLFF. The chain joins TRBV12-3 or TRBV12-4 to TRBJ1-4; weak D call: TRBD1 (5 bases). This CDR3 is 11 amino acids long. The V end lost 6 bases, the J end lost 8 bases, and 7 bases lay between the germline ends.

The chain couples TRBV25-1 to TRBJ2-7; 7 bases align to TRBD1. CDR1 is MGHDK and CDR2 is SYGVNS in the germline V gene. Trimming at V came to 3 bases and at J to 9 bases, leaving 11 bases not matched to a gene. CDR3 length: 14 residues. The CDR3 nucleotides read TGTGCCAGCAGTGAGACTAACAGGGGTTCTGGGCAGTACTTC. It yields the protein CASSETNRGSGQYF.

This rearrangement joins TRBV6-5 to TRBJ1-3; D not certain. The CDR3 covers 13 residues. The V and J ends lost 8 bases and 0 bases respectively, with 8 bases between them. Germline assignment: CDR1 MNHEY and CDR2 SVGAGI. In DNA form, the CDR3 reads TGTGCCAGCCTTGGCCTCTCTGGAAACACCATATATTTT. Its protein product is CASLGLSGNTIYF.

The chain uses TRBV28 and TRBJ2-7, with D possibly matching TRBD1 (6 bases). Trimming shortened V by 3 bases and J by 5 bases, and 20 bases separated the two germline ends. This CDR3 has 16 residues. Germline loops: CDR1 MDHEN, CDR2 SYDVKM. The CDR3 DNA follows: TGTGCCAGCAGTTTGTCCGGCCCGGACAGATCCCACGAGCAGTACTTC. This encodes CASSLSGPDRSHEQYF.

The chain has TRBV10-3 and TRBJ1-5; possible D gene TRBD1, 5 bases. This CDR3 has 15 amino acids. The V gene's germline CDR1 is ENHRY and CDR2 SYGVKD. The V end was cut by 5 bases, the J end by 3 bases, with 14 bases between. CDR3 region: CAISPEVGANQPQHF. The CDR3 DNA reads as TGTGCCATCAGTCCAGAGGTAGGGGCCAATCAGCCCCAGCATTTT.

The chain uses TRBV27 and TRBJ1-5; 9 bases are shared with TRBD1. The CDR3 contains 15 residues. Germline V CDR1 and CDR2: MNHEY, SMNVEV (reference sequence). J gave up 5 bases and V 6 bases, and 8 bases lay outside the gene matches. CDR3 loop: CASRGSTGGDQPQHF. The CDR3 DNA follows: TGTGCCAGCAGAGGCTCGACAGGGGGTGATCAGCCCCAGCATTTT.

CDR3 sequence (DNA): TGTGCCAGCAGTTTGGATCTAGCGGGACCGGTAGAGCAGTTCTTC. Residues: CASSLDLAGPVEQFF. The V and J genes are TRBV27 and TRBJ2-1; 9 nucleotides line up with TRBD2. CDR3 size: 15 residues. Germline lookup yields CDR1 MNHEY and CDR2 SMNVEV (reference sequence). Trimming removed 3 bases from V and 10 bases from J; junction bases left unmatched: 10.

The CDR3 DNA reads as TGTGCCAGCAGCACTCAGCCAGGGGGCTCCTACAATGAGCAGTTCTTC. As protein: CASSTQPGGSYNEQFF. This chain uses TRBV7-3 with TRBJ2-1; 7 bases fit TRBD1. CDR3 length: 16 amino acids. With 5 bases clipped from V and 0 bases from J, the junction kept 7 bases outside the gene matches. The germline V gene has CDR1 SGHTA and CDR2 FQGTGA.

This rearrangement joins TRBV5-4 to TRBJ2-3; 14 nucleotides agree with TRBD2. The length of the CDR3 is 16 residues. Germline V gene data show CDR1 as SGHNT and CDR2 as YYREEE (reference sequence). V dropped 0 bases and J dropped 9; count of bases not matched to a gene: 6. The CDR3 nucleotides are TGTGCCAGCAGCTTGGGTGGGACTAGCGGGAGAGGCACGCAGTATTTT. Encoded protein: CASSLGGTSGRGTQYF.

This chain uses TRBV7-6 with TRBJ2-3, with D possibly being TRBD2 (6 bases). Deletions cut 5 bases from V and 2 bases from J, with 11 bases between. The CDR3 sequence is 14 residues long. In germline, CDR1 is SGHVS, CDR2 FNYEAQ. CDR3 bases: TGTGCCAGCAGCATAGGGACTTTCACAGATACGCAGTATTTT. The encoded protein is CASSIGTFTDTQYF. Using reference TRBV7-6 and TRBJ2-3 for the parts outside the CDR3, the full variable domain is GAGVSQSPRYKVTKRGQDVALRCDPISGHVSLYWYRQALGQGPEFLTYFNYEAQQDKSGLPNDRFSAERPEGSISTLTIQRTEQRDSAMYRCASSIGTFTDTQYFGPGTRLTVL.